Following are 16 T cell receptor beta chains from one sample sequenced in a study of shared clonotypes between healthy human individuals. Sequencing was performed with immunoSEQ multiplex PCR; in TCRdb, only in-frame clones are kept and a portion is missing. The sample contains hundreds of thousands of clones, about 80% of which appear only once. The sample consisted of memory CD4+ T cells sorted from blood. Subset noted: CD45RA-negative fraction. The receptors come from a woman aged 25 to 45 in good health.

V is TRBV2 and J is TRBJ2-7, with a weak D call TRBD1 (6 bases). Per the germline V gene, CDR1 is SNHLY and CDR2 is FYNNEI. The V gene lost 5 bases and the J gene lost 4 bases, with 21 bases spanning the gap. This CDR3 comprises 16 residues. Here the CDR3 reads CASSTSGRGLIYEQYF. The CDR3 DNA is TGTGCCAGCAGTACCTCGGGCAGGGGATTGATATACGAGCAGTACTTC.

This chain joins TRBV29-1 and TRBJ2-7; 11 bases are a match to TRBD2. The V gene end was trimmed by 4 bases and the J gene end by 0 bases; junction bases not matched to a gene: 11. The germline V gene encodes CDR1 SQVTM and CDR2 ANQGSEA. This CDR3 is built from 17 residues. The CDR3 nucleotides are TGCAGCGTTGTTTTTATGGAGGGGACTAGCGGCTCCTACGAGCAGTACTTC. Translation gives CSVVFMEGTSGSYEQYF.

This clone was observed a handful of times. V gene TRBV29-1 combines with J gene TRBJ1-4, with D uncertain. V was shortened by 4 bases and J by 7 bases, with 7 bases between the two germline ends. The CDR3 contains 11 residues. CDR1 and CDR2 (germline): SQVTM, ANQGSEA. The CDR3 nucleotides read TGCAGCGTTGCCGAGGGTGAAAAACTGTTTTTT. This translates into CSVAEGEKLFF.

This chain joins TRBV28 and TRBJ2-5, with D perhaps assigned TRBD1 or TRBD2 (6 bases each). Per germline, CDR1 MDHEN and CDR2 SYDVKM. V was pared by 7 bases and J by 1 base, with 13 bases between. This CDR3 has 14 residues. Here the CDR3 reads CASTPGGPQETQYF. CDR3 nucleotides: TGTGCCAGCACCCCTGGGGGGCCCCAAGAGACCCAGTACTTC.

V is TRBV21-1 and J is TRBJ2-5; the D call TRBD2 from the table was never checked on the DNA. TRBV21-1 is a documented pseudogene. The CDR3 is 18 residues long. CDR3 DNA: TGTGCCAGCAGCCTGAGGAGACTAGCGGGGCATAGGGGAGAGACCCAGTACTTC. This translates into CASSLRRLAGHRGETQYF.

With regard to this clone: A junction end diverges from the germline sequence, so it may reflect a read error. The CDR3 DNA sequence: TGTGCAAGCACCCCCCGGACGACTAACACTGAAGCTTTCTTT. Its protein product is CASTPRTTNTEAFF. The V call is TRBV6-6, the J call TRBJ1-1, with D unresolved. The CDR3 totals 14 residues. Germline assignment: CDR1 MNHNY and CDR2 SVGAGI (reference sequence).

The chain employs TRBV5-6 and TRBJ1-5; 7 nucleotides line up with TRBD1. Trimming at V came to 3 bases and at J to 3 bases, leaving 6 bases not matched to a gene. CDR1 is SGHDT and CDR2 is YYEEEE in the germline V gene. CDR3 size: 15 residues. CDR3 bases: TGTGCCAGCAGCTATGGAGGGGGCTTCAATCAGCCCCAGCATTTT. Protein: CASSYGGGFNQPQHF.

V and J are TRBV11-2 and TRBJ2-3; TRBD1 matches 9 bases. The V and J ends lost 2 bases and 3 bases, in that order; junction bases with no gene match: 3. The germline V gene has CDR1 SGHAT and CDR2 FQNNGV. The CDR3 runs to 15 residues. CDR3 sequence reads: CASSLRQGGTDTQYF. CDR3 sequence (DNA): TGTGCCAGCAGCTTAAGACAGGGGGGAACAGATACGCAGTATTTT.

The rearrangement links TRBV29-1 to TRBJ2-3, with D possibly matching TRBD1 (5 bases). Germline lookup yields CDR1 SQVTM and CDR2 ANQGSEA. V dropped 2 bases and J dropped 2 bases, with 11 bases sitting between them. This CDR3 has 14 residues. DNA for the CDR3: TGCAGCGTTGAACAGGGATCTTTCACAGATACGCAGTATTTT. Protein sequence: CSVEQGSFTDTQYF.

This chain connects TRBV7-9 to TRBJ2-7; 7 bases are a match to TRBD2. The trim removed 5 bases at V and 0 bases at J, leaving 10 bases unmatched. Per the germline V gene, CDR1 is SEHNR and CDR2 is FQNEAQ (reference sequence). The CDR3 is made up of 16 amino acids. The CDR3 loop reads CASSLELGLGSYEQYF. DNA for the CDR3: TGTGCCAGCAGCCTCGAACTCGGACTAGGCTCCTACGAGCAGTACTTC.

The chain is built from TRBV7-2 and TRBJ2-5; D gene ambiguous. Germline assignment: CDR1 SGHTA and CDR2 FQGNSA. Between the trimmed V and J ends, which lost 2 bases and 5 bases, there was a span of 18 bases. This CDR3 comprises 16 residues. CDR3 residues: CASSLIIGSLGETQYF. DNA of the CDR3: TGTGCCAGCAGCTTAATTATAGGATCTCTGGGGGAGACCCAGTACTTC.

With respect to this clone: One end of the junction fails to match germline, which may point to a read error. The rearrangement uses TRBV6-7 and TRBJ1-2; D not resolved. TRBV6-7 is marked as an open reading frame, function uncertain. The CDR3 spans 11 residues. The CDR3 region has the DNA TGTGCCAGCAGCTACCCTTCAGGCAGGCAGTTC. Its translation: CASSYPSGRQF.

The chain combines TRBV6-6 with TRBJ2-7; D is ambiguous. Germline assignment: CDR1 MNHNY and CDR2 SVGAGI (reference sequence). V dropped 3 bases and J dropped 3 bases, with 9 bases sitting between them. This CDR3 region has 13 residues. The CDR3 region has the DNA TGTGCCAGCAGTTATCAGTCCGACTACGAGCAGTACTTC. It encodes CASSYQSDYEQYF.

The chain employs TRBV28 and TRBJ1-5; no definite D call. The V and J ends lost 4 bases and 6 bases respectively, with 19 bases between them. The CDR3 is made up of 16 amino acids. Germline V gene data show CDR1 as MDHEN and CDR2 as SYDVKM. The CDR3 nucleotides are TGTGCCAGCAGTTCTCCGGGAGATCACGTAGGTCAGCCCCAGCATTTT. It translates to CASSSPGDHVGQPQHF.

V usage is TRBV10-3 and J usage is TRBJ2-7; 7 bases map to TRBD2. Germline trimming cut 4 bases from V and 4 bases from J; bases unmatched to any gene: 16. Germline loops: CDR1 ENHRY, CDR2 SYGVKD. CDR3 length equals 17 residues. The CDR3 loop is CAISVNPLGRLGYEQYF. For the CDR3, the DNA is TGTGCCATCAGTGTGAACCCCCTCGGGAGGTTGGGTTACGAGCAGTACTTC.

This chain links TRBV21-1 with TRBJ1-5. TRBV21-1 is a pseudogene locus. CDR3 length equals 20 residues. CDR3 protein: CASSKTLKKQGLWGNQPQHF. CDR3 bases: TGTGCCAGCAGCAAAACGTTAAAAAAACAAGGGCTGTGGGGCAATCAGCCCCAGCATTTT.